This TCR beta chain comes out of a study of blood T cell repertoires in COVID-19. Whole-study context: Some COVID-19 samples were acute and others convalescent; all came from the United States, Italy and Spain.

Germline values: CDR1 MNHEY, CDR2 SMNVEV (reference sequence). CDR3 length: 14 amino acids. V dropped 0 bases and J dropped 4 bases, with 9 bases sitting between them. Authors' methods: Nucleated cell number was recorded as an estimate derived from reference gene primer amplification. The assay was immunoSEQ multiplex PCR, and TCRdb's table has in-frame clones only and misses some. For V, J and clone size, that table is used; D and trimming come from the DNA. This table has around 40,000 clones, about 89% appearing once. The specimen was peripheral blood. This chain joins TRBV27 and TRBJ1-1; D unresolved. The origin of this receptor is a man in his fifties with active COVID-19. CDR3 DNA sequence: TGTGCCAGCAGTTTATCACAGCTCCCCACTGAAGCTTTCTTT. Residues: CASSLSQLPTEAFF.